Listed below are T cell receptor beta chains from one sample, sequenced in a study of CD8+CD57+ T cells in acquired aplastic anemia. TCRdb ran MiXCR on the reads and lists one entry per CDR3 protein. The sample contains approximately 200,000 distinct CDR3 sequences, around 59% of which appear only once. The specimen was sorted CD4+, CD8+, or CD8+CD57+ T cells (not recorded which) from PBMCs. The receptor set was obtained from a human donor in good health, serving as a control. CDR3s include the opening cysteine and the closing phenylalanine or tryptophan. The D gene is left open where the match is weak. Clone size is stated in some rows and not others, as once, few, many or a class when expanded.

D: TRBD2
size: -
J: TRBJ2-1
V: TRBV20-1
DNA: TGCAGTGCACCACTAGCGGGGGGGCGTTTTGTGGACAATGAGCAGTTCTTC
CDR3: CSAPLAGGRFVDNEQFF

D: TRBD1
size: -
J: TRBJ1-6
V: TRBV13
DNA: TGTGCCAGCAGCTCCCGGGACAGAAATTCACCCCTCCACTTT
CDR3: CASSSRDRNSPLHF

D: -
size: -
J: TRBJ2-5
V: TRBV12-3/TRBV12-4
DNA: TGTGCCAGCAGTGATAGCACCAGGAAGACCCAGTACTTC
CDR3: CASSDSTRKTQYF

D: -
size: many
J: TRBJ1-6
V: TRBV20-1
DNA: TGCAGTCTCAGACGGGGGGACCAATTGTATAATTCACCCCTCCACTTT
CDR3: CSLRRGDQLYNSPLHF

D: -
size: -
J: TRBJ1-3
V: TRBV18
DNA: TGTGCCAGCTCACCACCTCCAGGAAACACCATATATTTT
CDR3: CASSPPPGNTIYF

D: -
size: -
J: TRBJ1-1
V: TRBV19
DNA: TGTGCCAGTAGTATAGATCGACACATGAACACTGAAGCTTTCTTT
CDR3: CASSIDRHMNTEAFF

D: -
size: many
J: TRBJ1-5
V: TRBV7-2
DNA: TGTGCCAGCAGCTCTGACAGGCAGGGGCTAAGGCAGCCCCAGCATTTT
CDR3: CASSSDRQGLRQPQHF

D: -
size: -
J: TRBJ2-6
V: TRBV19
DNA: TGTGCCAGTAGGAGAGGGGGGTCCTACTTTAGCTCTGGGGCCAACGTCCTGACTTTC
CDR3: CASRRGGSYFSSGANVLTF

D: -
size: -
J: TRBJ1-5
V: TRBV7-2
DNA: TGTGCCAGCAGCCAACAAATCGATCAACCCCAGCATTTT
CDR3: CASSQQIDQPQHF

D: TRBD1
size: -
J: TRBJ2-3
V: TRBV10-3
DNA: TGTGCCATCGCCCGGGGGACAGGGGGCTTAACAGATACGCAGTATTTT
CDR3: CAIARGTGGLTDTQYF

D: TRBD2
size: -
J: TRBJ2-1
V: TRBV20-1
DNA: TGCAGTGCAGTAGCGGGGGGCTCCTACAATGAGCAGTTCTTC
CDR3: CSAVAGGSYNEQFF

D: TRBD1
size: -
J: TRBJ2-1
V: TRBV20-1
DNA: TGCAGTGCTAGAGAGCACAGGGGCGGCAACAATGAGCAGTTCTTC
CDR3: CSAREHRGGNNEQFF

D: TRBD1
size: -
J: TRBJ1-5
V: TRBV19
DNA: TGTGCCAGTAGTACCCTAGGGACAGGGGATGGGTCCGCTAATCAGCCCCAGCATTTT
CDR3: CASSTLGTGDGSANQPQHF

D: -
size: few
J: TRBJ2-7
V: TRBV4-1
DNA: TGCGCCAGCAGCGACCGAGTCGCAGTTTACGAGCAGTACTTC
CDR3: CASSDRVAVYEQYF

D: -
size: -
J: TRBJ2-1
V: TRBV7-3
DNA: TGTGCCAGCAGCTTAGGAGCAGTGGAAAATGAGCAGTTCTTC
CDR3: CASSLGAVENEQFF

D: -
size: -
J: TRBJ2-7
V: TRBV5-1
DNA: TGCGCCAGTGGGAAGACTTCCTACGAGCAGTACTTC
CDR3: CASGKTSYEQYF

D: TRBD1
size: many
J: TRBJ1-1
V: TRBV5-1
DNA: TGCGCCAGCAGCTTGGCATCGTGGGACAGGCAAGAGCTAAGGGCTTTCTTT
CDR3: CASSLASWDRQELRAFF

D: -
size: -
J: TRBJ1-6
V: TRBV6-5
DNA: TGTGCCAGCAGTTACTCTGGGGGTAATTCACCCCTCCACTTT
CDR3: CASSYSGGNSPLHF

D: TRBD1
size: many
J: TRBJ1-5
V: TRBV19
DNA: TGTGCCAGTAGTAATGACAGGGCCACTCAGCCCCAGCATTTT
CDR3: CASSNDRATQPQHF

D: TRBD1
size: -
J: TRBJ2-1
V: TRBV24-1
DNA: TGTGCCACCAGTGACCGGACAGGGTACGGCAATGAGCAGTTCTTC
CDR3: CATSDRTGYGNEQFF

D: -
size: many
J: TRBJ1-1
V: TRBV15
DNA: TGTGCCACCAGCAGAGATGAGAACACTGAAGCTTTCTTT
CDR3: CATSRDENTEAFF